Reported below is one TCR beta chain. Clones were sequenced by immunoSEQ multiplex PCR, and TCRdb holds only the in-frame ones, with some missing. The sample shows 60,000 to 85,000 clones, around 93% of them seen only once. Individuals having autoimmune disease history or systemic immunosuppression were not enrolled. The data were taken from a study of OX40 agonist ivuxolimab in advanced cancers. Study background: Patients were given ivuxolimab, an antibody that agonizes OX40 (CD134). Every 2 weeks, patients received ivuxolimab intravenously, dosed at 0.01 to 10 mg/kg. Patients undergoing dose escalation presented with hepatocellular carcinoma, melanoma, renal cell or head and neck cancer.

V was trimmed by 3 bases and J by 2 bases, leaving 9 bases between them. Germline lookup yields CDR1 SGDLS and CDR2 YYNGEE. The CDR3 runs to 13 residues. Sequences were derived from CD4+ or CD8+ T cells sorted from blood, sampled in a trial of the OX40 agonist ivuxolimab. The genes are TRBV9 and TRBJ2-7, with D unresolved. This TCR derives from an adult with an advanced solid tumor such as melanoma, head and neck, liver or kidney cancer. The CDR3 reads CASSGRSTYEQYF. For the CDR3, the DNA is TGTGCCAGCAGCGGGAGATCCACCTACGAGCAGTACTTC.